A single sample is the source of the 32 T cell receptor beta chains below, sequenced in a study of response to subunit inactivated influenza vaccine. TCRdb re-called the RT-PCR reads through MiXCR, storing one row per CDR3 protein. The table shows about 650,000 distinct CDR3 sequences, with approximately 14% occurring only once. The sample in question was PBMCs from blood, obtained 12 days after vaccination. The receptors were sampled from a man aged 50-60 years who received an inactivated influenza vaccine.

The J gene is TRBJ2-5, the V gene TRBV28, with D maybe TRBD2 (6 bases). Trimming cost V 2 bases and J 1 base, with 11 bases left between them. Per the germline V gene, CDR1 is MDHEN and CDR2 is SYDVKM. The CDR3 sequence is 15 residues long. The CDR3 reads CASSLRGGVQETQYF. For the CDR3, the DNA is TGTGCCAGCAGTTTAAGGGGCGGGGTCCAAGAGACCCAGTACTTC.

This clonotype was observed a few times. The rearrangement joins TRBV10-3 to TRBJ2-1, with 7 bases lining up with TRBD2. The V gene's germline CDR1 is ENHRY and CDR2 SYGVKD. The CDR3 runs 15 residues. Trimming at V came to 2 bases and at J to 0 bases, leaving 1 base not matched to a gene. The CDR3 reads CAISEASGSYNEQFF. The CDR3 DNA is TGTGCCATCAGTGAGGCTAGCGGCTCCTACAATGAGCAGTTCTTC.

The chain is built from TRBV27 and TRBJ1-6; D call uncertain. V lost 10 bases and J 0 bases, leaving 7 bases between the germline ends. CDR1 is MNHEY and CDR2 is SMNVEV in the germline V gene (reference sequence). The CDR3 is 13 residues long. As DNA, the CDR3 is TGTGCCACTGGAAGCTCCTATAATTCACCCCTCCACTTT. Translating gives CATGSSYNSPLHF.

The J gene is TRBJ2-4, the V gene TRBV6-6; D uncertain. There are 13 residues in the CDR3. Trimming removed 6 bases from V and 5 bases from J, with 11 bases in between. Germline CDR1 reads MNHNY; CDR2 reads SVGAGI (reference sequence). CDR3 in DNA: TGTGCCAGCAGAAGCAACAAGGAAAACATTCAGTACTTC. Its translation is CASRSNKENIQYF.

V usage is TRBV9 and J usage is TRBJ2-3; a possible D gene is TRBD2 (5 bases). The CDR3 is 14 residues long. V gave up 0 bases and J gave up 6 bases, with 11 bases separating them. Germline V CDR1 and CDR2: SGDLS, YYNGEE. Here the CDR3 reads CASSVGPRRDTQYF. The CDR3 bases are TGTGCCAGCAGCGTAGGCCCTCGGAGGGATACGCAGTATTTT. The complete variable domain, with remaining parts taken from reference TRBV9 and TRBJ2-3, reads DSGVTQTPKHLITATGQRVTLRCSPRSGDLSVYWYQQSLDQGLQFLIQYYNGEERAKGNILERFSAQQFPDLHSELNLSSLELGDSALYFCASSVGPRRDTQYFGPGTRLTVL.

This clonotype was counted between two and nine times. The chain employs TRBV7-3 and TRBJ2-2, with 12 nucleotides matching TRBD2. Trimming removed 4 bases from V and 4 bases from J; junction bases left unmatched: 4. The V gene's germline CDR1 is SGHTA and CDR2 FQGTGA. The CDR3 has 16 amino acids. The chain's CDR3 is CASSSPSGRATGELFF. The DNA for the CDR3 is TGTGCCAGCAGCTCACCTAGCGGGAGGGCCACCGGGGAGCTGTTTTTT.

V usage is TRBV10-3 and J usage is TRBJ2-7; 7 bases align to TRBD1. V dropped 6 bases and J dropped 4; count of bases not matched to a gene: 6. The CDR3 extends over 13 amino acids. Germline CDR1 and CDR2: ENHRY and SYGVKD. In DNA form, the CDR3 reads TGTGCCATCAGACAGGGGAGTGGATACGAGCAGTACTTC. Its translation: CAIRQGSGYEQYF.

In its sample, this clonotype was seen many times. V is TRBV4-3 and J is TRBJ1-6, with unresolved D. V was shortened by 4 bases and J by 9 bases, with 16 bases between the two germline ends. The CDR3 is 15 amino acids. The V gene's germline CDR1 is LGHNA and CDR2 YSLEER. Written as DNA, the CDR3 is TGCGCCAGCAGCCCGGATGCAGGAGGTTCTTCACCCCTCCACTTT. This translates into CASSPDAGGSSPLHF.

The chain combines TRBV5-5 with TRBJ2-7; D tentatively fits TRBD1 or TRBD2 (6 bases each). Trimming stripped 4 bases from V and 7 bases from J, with 21 bases between. The CDR3 length is 15 residues. CDR1 and CDR2 (germline): SGHKS, YYEKEE (reference sequence). The CDR3 reads CASSPGTGASGEQYF. For the CDR3, the DNA is TGTGCCAGCAGCCCAGGGACGGGGGCTTCGGGAGAGCAGTACTTC.

This clonotype has ten or more counts. The chain combines TRBV9 with TRBJ2-4; 7 bases fit TRBD2. The CDR3 contains 16 residues. Germline V gene lookup returns CDR1 SGDLS and CDR2 YYNGEE. V shed 4 bases, J shed 7 bases, and the junction held 14 bases outside the gene matches. CDR3 amino acids: CASSPDRGEGGNIQYF. CDR3 DNA: TGTGCCAGCAGCCCAGACCGGGGGGAGGGCGGGAACATTCAGTACTTC.

There are a few counts of this clonotype. The chain employs TRBV10-3 and TRBJ2-1; 9 positions match TRBD2. The V segment lost 11 bases and the J segment 9 bases; nucleotides outside the gene matches: 11. The CDR3 is 13 residues long. Germline V lookup: CDR1 ENHRY, CDR2 SYGVKD. The CDR3 DNA sequence: TGTGCCTTCGGTCGAGCGGGAGGTGGTGAGCAGTTCTTC. Protein sequence: CAFGRAGGGEQFF.

The V gene is TRBV7-9, the J gene TRBJ1-2; 7 bases fit TRBD1. In germline, CDR1 is SEHNR, CDR2 FQNEAQ (reference sequence). This CDR3 region has 13 residues. V dropped 5 bases and J dropped 8; count of bases not matched to a gene: 8. Written as DNA, the CDR3 is TGTGCCAGCAGCACGGCCGGGACAGCCGGCTACACCTTC. Its protein is CASSTAGTAGYTF.

The CDR3 here is CASFAGGISTDTQYF. Written as DNA, the CDR3 is TGCGCCAGCTTTGCAGGGGGCATTAGCACAGATACGCAGTATTTT. This chain connects TRBV10-2 to TRBJ2-3; 8 bases agree with TRBD1. The CDR3 totals 15 residues. The trim removed 8 bases at V and 0 bases at J, leaving 7 bases unmatched. Germline CDR1 reads WSHSY; CDR2 reads SAAADI.

This clonotype was counted between two and nine times. V usage is TRBV27 and J usage is TRBJ2-1, with D perhaps TRBD2 (5 bases). The CDR3 is made up of 13 amino acids. V dropped 6 bases and J dropped 4 bases, with 10 bases sitting between them. Germline V lookup: CDR1 MNHEY, CDR2 SMNVEV (reference sequence). CDR3 nucleotides: TGTGCCAGCAGCGTGAGGGCGTACAATGAGCAGTTCTTC. This encodes CASSVRAYNEQFF.

The V gene is TRBV5-1, the J gene TRBJ2-5, with D possibly being TRBD1 (5 bases). CDR1 and CDR2 (germline): SGHRS, YFSETQ. V shed 1 base and J shed 5 bases, with 18 bases lying between them. CDR3 size: 16 residues. The CDR3 DNA sequence: TGCGCCAGCAGCTTGCCGGGCCAGGGTGGCGCGGAGACCCAGTACTTC. It yields the protein CASSLPGQGGAETQYF.

The chain combines TRBV18 with TRBJ2-4; D uncertain. Trimming took off 3 bases at V and 3 bases at J, with 9 bases between the two ends. CDR1 KGHSH and CDR2 LQKENI come from the germline V gene. The CDR3 has 14 residues. CDR3 bases: TGTGCCAGCTCACCGGGAACAGTCAAAAACATTCAGTACTTC. It codes for CASSPGTVKNIQYF.

This clonotype has a handful of counts. The rearrangement uses TRBV4-2 and TRBJ2-3; possible D gene TRBD2, 5 bases. V lost 1 base to trimming and J lost 2 bases, with 13 bases between them. This CDR3 region has 16 residues. Germline V gene data show CDR1 as LGHNA and CDR2 as YNFKEQ. The CDR3 reads CASSQGGRQNTDTQYF. As DNA, the CDR3 is TGTGCCAGCAGCCAAGGAGGGCGACAAAACACAGATACGCAGTATTTT.

The genes are TRBV20-1 and TRBJ1-6; D is unclear. CDR1 and CDR2 from the germline V gene are DFQATT and SNEGSKA (reference sequence). The CDR3 sequence is 12 residues long. V lost 6 bases and J lost 11, with 14 bases in between. The CDR3 region is CSAVQTRAPLHF. CDR3 DNA: TGCAGTGCGGTGCAAACACGGGCACCCCTCCACTTT.

This clonotype was detected only a few times. The chain combines TRBV10-3 with TRBJ2-4, with D maybe TRBD2 (5 bases). The V end was cut by 8 bases, the J end by 1 base, with 12 bases between. The CDR3 has 14 amino acids. Germline V CDR1 and CDR2: ENHRY, SYGVKD. The CDR3 coding sequence is TGTGCCATCGCCGAGGGTGTGGCCAAAAACATTCAGTACTTC. Encoded protein: CAIAEGVAKNIQYF.

The chain links TRBV5-6 to TRBJ2-5, with 8 positions matching TRBD1. V lost 0 bases, J lost 2 bases, and 3 bases stayed unmatched. The germline CDR1 and CDR2 sequences are SGHDT and YYEEEE. This CDR3 is 15 amino acids long. The CDR3 loop is CASSLGYRGQETQYF. The CDR3 DNA sequence: TGTGCCAGCAGCTTGGGGTACAGGGGGCAAGAGACCCAGTACTTC.

This clonotype appeared a few times. The rearrangement uses TRBV20-1 and TRBJ2-3; D remains ambiguous. V lost 1 base, J lost 8 bases, and 22 bases lay in between. The CDR3 loop spans 16 amino acids. In germline, CDR1 is DFQATT, CDR2 SNEGSKA (reference sequence). The CDR3 is CSARAQSAPLFTTQYF. CDR3 DNA sequence: TGCAGTGCTAGAGCCCAATCGGCACCCCTCTTCACTACGCAGTATTTT.

The V and J genes are TRBV14 and TRBJ2-1, with no clear D. V lost 5 bases, J lost 8 bases, and 10 bases lay in between. The CDR3 is 12 amino acids. CDR1 and CDR2 from the germline V gene are SGHDN and FVKESK. For the CDR3, the DNA is TGTGCCAGCAGCGGATCTGCCCATGAGCAGTTCTTC. This codes for CASSGSAHEQFF.

This clonotype appeared a few times. The V and J genes are TRBV20-1 and TRBJ1-1; D is unclear. This CDR3 has 13 amino acids. CDR1 is DFQATT, CDR2 SNEGSKA, per germline (reference sequence). V lost 5 bases, J lost 2 bases, and 12 bases lay in between. CDR3 DNA sequence: TGCAGTGCTTCACCCATACACAACACTGAAGCTTTCTTT. Translating gives CSASPIHNTEAFF.

This clonotype appeared a few times. The chain couples TRBV6-5 to TRBJ2-7; tentatively, D is TRBD1 (7 bases). The CDR3 consists of 14 residues. CDR1 is MNHEY, CDR2 SVGAGI, per germline. Trimming took 2 bases from V and 2 from J, leaving 10 bases between them. CDR3 in amino acids: CASSYAGQTYEQYF. Here the CDR3 DNA reads TGTGCCAGCAGTTACGCGGGACAGACCTACGAGCAGTACTTC.

The chain carries TRBV7-9 and TRBJ2-1; D not certain. The CDR3 has 12 amino acids. Germline V gene lookup returns CDR1 SEHNR and CDR2 FQNEAQ (reference sequence). Trimming pared 5 bases from V and 9 bases from J, leaving 11 bases between. CDR3 DNA: TGTGCCAGCAGCCCGGTGGTGGGTGAGCAGTTCTTC. It translates to CASSPVVGEQFF.

This chain joins TRBV28 and TRBJ2-3; D is undetermined. Germline V lookup: CDR1 MDHEN, CDR2 SYDVKM. With 5 bases removed from V and 6 bases from J, the gap between germline ends came to 9 bases. The CDR3 is made up of 12 amino acids. CDR3 in amino acids: CASSTPKDTQYF. CDR3 coding DNA: TGTGCCAGCAGTACCCCTAAGGATACGCAGTATTTT.

The CDR3 bases are TGCAGTGCTGAGACAGGGGTATTGAACACTGAAGCTTTCTTT. Its translation is CSAETGVLNTEAFF. This rearrangement joins TRBV20-1 to TRBJ1-1; 8 nucleotides line up with TRBD1. V shed 5 bases, J shed 0 bases, and the junction held 5 bases outside the gene matches. Per the germline V gene, CDR1 is DFQATT and CDR2 is SNEGSKA (reference sequence). This CDR3 has 14 residues.

The rearrangement joins TRBV5-4 to TRBJ2-5; D possibly matches TRBD1 or TRBD2 (5 bases each). Trimming shortened V by 2 bases and J by 5 bases, and 16 bases separated the two germline ends. CDR3 length: 15 residues. Germline CDR1 and CDR2: SGHNT and YYREEE (reference sequence). The CDR3 sequence: CASSLQDSRGETQYF. As DNA, the CDR3 is TGTGCCAGCAGCTTACAGGATTCGCGCGGGGAGACCCAGTACTTC.

This clonotype occurred many times. The chain carries TRBV2 and TRBJ2-2, with 11 bases matching TRBD1. Germline assignment: CDR1 SNHLY and CDR2 FYNNEI. The CDR3 sequence is 15 residues long. V trimming: 6 bases; J trimming: 4 bases; junction bases outside the gene matches: 4. The CDR3, as DNA: TGTGCCAGCAGAAGGGACAGGGGGGGCACCGGGGAGCTGTTTTTT. This translates into CASRRDRGGTGELFF.

This clonotype was observed a few times. The rearrangement uses TRBV9 and TRBJ2-3; D might be TRBD2 (5 bases). CDR1 is SGDLS and CDR2 is YYNGEE in the germline V gene. The CDR3 is 15 residues long. Trimming stripped 0 bases from V and 0 bases from J, with 8 bases between. CDR3 sequence reads: CASSVEGASTDTQYF. Written as DNA, the CDR3 is TGTGCCAGCAGCGTAGAGGGAGCTAGCACAGATACGCAGTATTTT.

The sample holds a few counts of this clonotype. The chain employs TRBV12-3 or TRBV12-4 and TRBJ2-5; 9 positions match TRBD1. This CDR3 is 13 amino acids long. The trim removed 7 bases at V and 4 bases at J, leaving 4 bases unmatched. CDR3 DNA: TGTGCCAGCACCACAGGGGGCAGAGAGACCCAGTACTTC. Translation gives CASTTGGRETQYF.

This clonotype turned up a few times. The V and J genes are TRBV5-1 and TRBJ1-1; 9 nucleotides align to TRBD1. V lost 7 bases, J lost 5 bases, and 12 bases stayed unmatched. Germline values: CDR1 SGHRS, CDR2 YFSETQ. The CDR3 is 15 amino acids. CDR3 protein: CASRQGGNDGTEAFF. CDR3 DNA: TGCGCCAGCCGACAGGGGGGTAATGACGGGACTGAAGCTTTCTTT.